These 26 T cell receptor beta chains were sequenced from one sample in a study of T-cell reconstitution after alpha-beta-depleted transplantation in children. The TCRbeta library was prepared with unique molecular identifiers. TCRdb analysed the PCR reads with MiXCR anew, one entry per CDR3 protein. The sample includes 500,000 to 750,000 distinct CDR3 sequences, approximately 13% of them seen just once. The sample was PBMCs, mostly from graft donor cells, taken 360 days after TCRalphabeta/CD19-depleted stem cell transplant. The receptors derive from a male patient aged 10 to 17 who had a stem cell transplant for acute myeloid leukemia, so the T cells may come from the graft donor.

The rearrangement uses TRBV12-3 or TRBV12-4 and TRBJ2-2; tentatively, D is TRBD2 (5 bases). Trimming removed 6 bases at V and 8 bases at J, with 19 bases between. There are 15 residues in the CDR3. CDR3 bases: TGTGCCAGCAGGGCCACTGGAGGCCGATTTGGGGAGCTGTTTTTT. Translated, it gives CASRATGGRFGELFF.

The rearrangement links TRBV6-5 to TRBJ1-4; weak D call: TRBD1 (5 bases). The CDR3 covers 17 residues. Looked up from germline, CDR1 is MNHEY and CDR2 is SVGAGI. The ends were cut back, 2 bases at V and 3 bases at J, with 16 bases in the middle. The CDR3 DNA follows: TGTGCCAGCAGTTACCGACCCGTGGGACCTCCTAATGAAAAACTGTTTTTT. It is translated as CASSYRPVGPPNEKLFF.

This clonotype was detected ten times or more. This chain connects TRBV4-3 to TRBJ2-1; 11 nucleotides align to TRBD2. This CDR3 is 15 amino acids long. J lost 6 bases, V lost 4 bases, and 5 bases had no gene match. Germline values: CDR1 LGHNA, CDR2 YSLEER. The CDR3 DNA reads TGCGCCAGCAGCCCCGGGACTAGCGGTCCCAATGAGCAGTTCTTC. It yields the protein CASSPGTSGPNEQFF.

This clonotype was found a few times. The chain has TRBV4-1 and TRBJ1-6; TRBD1 matches 7 bases. The J segment lost 7 bases and the V segment lost 4 bases, leaving 13 bases of the junction unmatched. CDR1 is MGHRA, CDR2 YSYEKL, per germline. This CDR3 contains 17 residues. CDR3 coding DNA: TGCGCCAGCAGCCCGTCTTACCGGACAGGAGAAAATTCACCCCTCCACTTT. Translating it yields CASSPSYRTGENSPLHF.

There are many counts of this clonotype. The chain is built from TRBV18 and TRBJ2-7, with TRBD1 matching over 7 bases. V lost 3 bases, J lost 0 bases, and 5 bases stayed unmatched. Per the germline V gene, CDR1 is KGHSH and CDR2 is LQKENI. There are 15 residues in the CDR3. The CDR3 here is CASSPGGQVSYEQYF. CDR3 DNA sequence: TGTGCCAGCTCACCGGGCGGACAGGTCTCCTACGAGCAGTACTTC.

This chain links TRBV6-2 or TRBV6-3 with TRBJ2-7; D may match TRBD1 or TRBD2 (5 bases each). CDR1 is MNHEY, CDR2 SVGEGT, per germline. V was shortened by 5 bases and J by 0 bases, with 17 bases between the two germline ends. This CDR3 region has 16 residues. The CDR3 loop reads CASSPTGTESSYEQYF. CDR3 nucleotides: TGTGCCAGCAGTCCCACCGGGACGGAGAGCTCCTACGAGCAGTACTTC.

This clonotype was counted at least ten times. V and J are TRBV29-1 and TRBJ2-7, with 7 positions matching TRBD2. The CDR3 runs to 16 residues. Germline assignment: CDR1 SQVTM and CDR2 ANQGSEA. Losses at the gene ends were 0 bases for V and 0 bases for J; bases not matched to a gene: 8. CDR3 nucleotides: TGCAGCGTTGAAGATCCGGCTAGCGGAAGCTCCTACGAGCAGTACTTC. This codes for CSVEDPASGSSYEQYF.

This clonotype was counted at least ten times. This sequence joins TRBV29-1 and TRBJ2-1; 7 bases match TRBD2. Germline CDR1 reads SQVTM; CDR2 reads ANQGSEA. This CDR3 contains 11 residues. The V gene end was trimmed by 6 bases and the J gene end by 9 bases; junction bases not matched to a gene: 5. CDR3 protein: CSVRGDGEQFF. The CDR3 region has the DNA TGCAGCGTCCGGGGGGACGGTGAGCAGTTCTTC.

This clonotype has more than one count but fewer than ten. The rearrangement joins TRBV25-1 to TRBJ2-2; 7 positions match TRBD1. The V and J ends lost 6 bases and 2 bases, in that order; junction bases with no gene match: 6. The CDR3 loop spans 15 amino acids. Germline assignment: CDR1 MGHDK and CDR2 SYGVNS. The CDR3 reads CASSPHRGNTGELFF. CDR3 nucleotides: TGTGCCAGCAGCCCTCACAGGGGAAACACCGGGGAGCTGTTTTTT.

This clonotype showed up just a few times. The gene calls are TRBV20-1 and TRBJ2-1; the D gene is possibly TRBD1 (6 bases). In germline, CDR1 is DFQATT, CDR2 SNEGSKA (reference sequence). The CDR3 is made up of 13 amino acids. V was trimmed by 6 bases and J by 3 bases, leaving 12 bases between them. The CDR3 DNA reads as TGCAGTGCAGCGGACAGACACTACAATGAGCAGTTCTTC. This encodes CSAADRHYNEQFF.

This chain links TRBV7-9 with TRBJ2-3, with D maybe TRBD2 (5 bases). Germline V gene data show CDR1 as SEHNR and CDR2 as FQNEAQ (reference sequence). This CDR3 has 15 residues. Trimming removed 4 bases from V and 0 bases from J, with 11 bases in between. Written as DNA, the CDR3 is TGTGCCAGCAGCTACATAGCGTCTAGCACAGATACGCAGTATTTT. It is translated as CASSYIASSTDTQYF.

In its sample, this clonotype was seen a few times. The V and J genes are TRBV7-9 and TRBJ2-3; 7 nucleotides match TRBD2. Germline CDR1 SEHNR, CDR2 FQNEAQ (reference sequence). CDR3 length: 16 amino acids. The V and J ends lost 4 bases and 1 base, in that order; junction bases with no gene match: 8. The CDR3 sequence is CASSSLAEAGTDTQYF. DNA of the CDR3: TGTGCCAGCAGCTCCCTAGCGGAAGCGGGCACAGATACGCAGTATTTT.

This clonotype was counted once. The chain employs TRBV6-1 and TRBJ1-5; unclear D gene. V lost 5 bases and J lost 2, with 10 bases in between. Germline values: CDR1 MNHNS, CDR2 SASEGT. The CDR3 totals 14 residues. The CDR3, as DNA: TGTGCCAGCAGTCGATTAGCGGGCAATCAGCCCCAGCATTTT. Its protein is CASSRLAGNQPQHF.

Ten or more counts support this clonotype. This sequence joins TRBV5-5 and TRBJ2-5, with 10 bases identical to TRBD2. Germline V gene sequence: CDR1 SGHKS, CDR2 YYEKEE (reference sequence). The CDR3 is 16 residues long. Trimming at V came to 1 base and at J to 1 base, leaving 4 bases not matched to a gene. The CDR3 protein is CASSLLAGEIQETQYF. CDR3 DNA: TGTGCCAGCAGCTTGCTAGCGGGAGAGATCCAAGAGACCCAGTACTTC.

This clonotype was recorded a few times. This chain links TRBV15 with TRBJ2-3; D is perhaps TRBD2 (5 bases). CDR3 length equals 14 residues. The V gene's germline CDR1 is LNHNV and CDR2 YYDKDF (reference sequence). V was pared by 3 bases and J by 6 bases, with 13 bases between. The chain's CDR3 is CATSRRVGSDTQYF. The CDR3 nucleotides read TGTGCCACCAGCAGGCGGGTTGGCTCCGATACGCAGTATTTT. Combining the CDR3 with reference TRBV15 and TRBJ2-3 gives the whole variable domain DAMVIQNPRYQVTQFGKPVTLSCSQTLNHNVMYWYQQKSSQAPKLLFHYYDKDFNNEADTPDNFQSRRPNTSFCFLDIRSPGLGDTAMYLCATSRRVGSDTQYFGPGTRLTVL.

In its sample, this clonotype was seen a few times. V and J are TRBV6-5 and TRBJ2-1; no clear D gene. Deletions cut 2 bases from V and 3 bases from J, with 17 bases between. CDR3 length: 17 residues. The germline CDR1 and CDR2 sequences are MNHEY and SVGAGI. Written as DNA, the CDR3 is TGTGCCAGCAGTTACACCCTTGGCGGTCCACTCTACAATGAGCAGTTCTTC. Protein: CASSYTLGGPLYNEQFF.

The chain couples TRBV5-6 to TRBJ2-1, with D hard to call. The germline CDR1 and CDR2 sequences are SGHDT and YYEEEE. The CDR3 runs to 14 residues. V was shortened by 4 bases and J by 7 bases, with 15 bases between the two germline ends. For the CDR3, the DNA is TGTGCCAGCAGCCCAATTCGTAGTGTTAATGAGCAGTTCTTC. Translated, it gives CASSPIRSVNEQFF.

This clonotype was seen a handful of times. The rearrangement links TRBV11-1 to TRBJ2-5, with D possibly TRBD2 on 5 matching bases. Germline-derived CDR1 and CDR2 are SGHAT and FQDESV (reference sequence). The CDR3 has 13 residues. V lost 7 bases and J lost 7, with 16 bases in between. The CDR3 is CASKRLAEATQYF. DNA of the CDR3: TGTGCCAGCAAGCGGCTCGCAGAGGCGACCCAGTACTTC. Full variable domain (rest looked up from reference TRBV11-1 and TRBJ2-5): EAEVAQSPRYKITEKSQAVAFWCDPISGHATLYWYRQILGQGPELLVQFQDESVVDDSQLPKDRFSAERLKGVDSTLKIQPAELGDSAMYLCASKRLAEATQYFGPGTRLLVL.

V gene TRBV20-1 combines with J gene TRBJ2-1, with 9 bases fitting TRBD2. CDR1 is DFQATT and CDR2 is SNEGSKA in the germline V gene (reference sequence). This CDR3 comprises 15 residues. The junction had 10 bases not matched to a gene; V was cut back by 4 bases and J by 6 bases. CDR3 protein: CSAKGASGTPNEQFF. CDR3 coding DNA: TGCAGTGCTAAAGGGGCTAGCGGGACCCCCAATGAGCAGTTCTTC.

The sample holds a few counts of this clonotype. The chain has TRBV28 and TRBJ2-1, with 7 nucleotides matching TRBD1. The V and J ends lost 5 bases and 3 bases, in that order; junction bases with no gene match: 16. Germline lookup yields CDR1 MDHEN and CDR2 SYDVKM. This CDR3 has 18 residues. The CDR3, as DNA: TGTGCCAGCAGTCGTCAGGGGGTCAGGGATTTAATCTACAATGAGCAGTTCTTC. Translated: CASSRQGVRDLIYNEQFF.

This clonotype came up a few times. V gene TRBV2 combines with J gene TRBJ2-7; TRBD2 agrees at 9 bases. The ends lost 11 bases at V and 6 bases at J; junction bases unmatched: 14. The germline V gene encodes CDR1 SNHLY and CDR2 FYNNEI. This CDR3 contains 14 residues. DNA of the CDR3: TGTGCCGGGGTAGGATGGCGGGAGGGCCCCGAGCAGTACTTC. This codes for CAGVGWREGPEQYF.

This clonotype occurred a few times. The chain recombines TRBV28 with TRBJ2-5; the D is unclear. CDR1 is MDHEN, CDR2 SYDVKM, per germline. CDR3 size: 14 residues. Trimming cost V 7 bases and J 5 bases, with 17 bases left between them. This CDR3 is CASTPRSFLETQYF. CDR3 nucleotide sequence: TGTGCCAGCACCCCAAGGTCCTTTCTGGAGACCCAGTACTTC.

The V and J genes are TRBV30 and TRBJ2-2; TRBD2 agrees at 9 bases. V gave up 3 bases and J gave up 3 bases; unmatched junction bases: 2. The CDR3 runs 14 residues. CDR1 and CDR2 (germline): GTSNPN, SVGIG (reference sequence). CDR3 nucleotides: TGTGCCTGGAGGGGACTAGCCTACACCGGGGAGCTGTTTTTT. Protein product: CAWRGLAYTGELFF.

This chain joins TRBV7-3 and TRBJ2-7, with 11 bases identical to TRBD2. This CDR3 region has 15 residues. Germline V gene data show CDR1 as SGHTA and CDR2 as FQGTGA. Losses at the gene ends were 10 bases for V and 3 bases for J; bases not matched to a gene: 11. The CDR3 DNA is TGTGCCACCTCGTGGGGACTAGCGGCCGACTACGAGCAGTACTTC. Amino acids: CATSWGLAADYEQYF. The entire variable domain, with the rest obtained from reference TRBV7-3 and TRBJ2-7, is as follows: GAGVSQTPSNKVTEKGKYVELRCDPISGHTALYWYRQSLGQGPEFLIYFQGTGAADDSGLPNDRFFAVRPEGSVSTLKIQRTERGDSAVYLCATSWGLAADYEQYFGPGTRLTVT.

The J gene is TRBJ2-1, the V gene TRBV11-2; D call uncertain. The CDR3 totals 11 residues. Germline assignment: CDR1 SGHAT and CDR2 FQNNGV. V lost 1 base and J lost 9, with 4 bases in between. The chain's CDR3 is CASSLVVEQFF. Here the CDR3 DNA reads TGTGCCAGCAGCTTAGTTGTTGAGCAGTTCTTC.

The chain combines TRBV25-1 with TRBJ2-7, with D possibly matching TRBD2 (7 bases). This CDR3 is 19 amino acids long. V dropped 0 bases and J dropped 6 bases, with 27 bases sitting between them. The V gene's germline CDR1 is MGHDK and CDR2 SYGVNS. CDR3 amino acids: CASSEYILGGLAANGEQYF. The CDR3 DNA reads TGTGCCAGCAGTGAATATATTCTGGGGGGCCTAGCGGCAAATGGCGAGCAGTACTTC.